This TCR beta chain derives from a study of regulatory T cells in long-lasting Graves disease. As concerns this clonotype: A read error is likely here: a far larger clone is one base away.

The time point was: newly diagnosed GD, antithyroid drugs for less than 3 months. RNA extracted from PBMCs served as the sequencing template. Libraries of TCR beta came from iRepertoire HTBI primers plus Arm-PCR of CDR3 regions. TCRdb re-derived calls from the multiplex PCR reads in MiXCR, one entry per CDR3 protein. The data hold about 200,000 distinct CDR3 sequences, with 18% observed a single time. The clonotype comes from a female donor with Graves disease. This specimen consisted of peripheral blood mononuclear cells (PBMCs), obtained at new diagnosis, from a patient treated with antithyroid drugs.

For the CDR3, the DNA is TGTGCCAGCACCTTGATGGGCGGCAGGGACTATAATTCACCCCCCCACTTT. Translating it yields CASTLMGGRDYNSPPHF. The chain couples TRBV7-3 to TRBJ1-6; D might be TRBD1 (5 bases). CDR1 and CDR2 from the germline V gene are SGHTA and FQGTGA. The CDR3 is 17 amino acids. The entire variable domain, with the rest obtained from reference TRBV7-3 and TRBJ1-6, is as follows: GAGVSQTPSNKVTEKGKYVELRCDPISGHTALYWYRQSLGQGPEFLIYFQGTGAADDSGLPNDRFFAVRPEGSVSTLKIQRTERGDSAVYLCASTLMGGRDYNSPPHFGNGTRLTVT.